The TCR beta chain under discussion was sequenced for a study of glioma-infiltrating T cells. Overall study findings and caveats: Above-expected tissue-blood divergence occurred in all gliomas, most in low-grade ones. Only very few CDR3 sequences appeared in both tissue and blood.

Using RNA template, CDR3s of TCR alpha and beta were amplified with iRepertoire arm-PCR. Input was about 100-450 ng of tissue mRNA or PBMC total RNA. Each CDR3 protein gets one entry after TCRdb re-called the multiplex PCR reads with MiXCR. The sample lists 10,000 to 15,000 distinct CDR3 sequences, approximately 26% seen once, with 40% to 50% in the top ten. The germline CDR1 and CDR2 sequences are DFQATT and SNEGSKA (reference sequence). The CDR3 is 15 residues long. Deletions cut 1 base from V and 7 bases from J, with 20 bases between. This clonotype appeared many times. Its specificity is not known.

J is TRBJ2-7 and V is TRBV20-1; D might be TRBD1 (6 bases). What was sequenced was glioma tissue, nonneoplastic brain tissue, or PBMCs (not recorded which). The TCR originated in a human donor with low-grade glioma or glioblastoma, undergoing nonglioma brain surgery, or in good health (not recorded which). CDR3 nucleotides: TGCAGTGCTAGAGTTGCGGCGTCTTCAGGGGCGGAGCAGTACTTC. Amino acid sequence: CSARVAASSGAEQYF.